These 30 T cell receptor beta chains were all obtained from the same sample, sequenced in a study of blood T cell repertoires in COVID-19. Measured with immunoSEQ multiplex PCR; TCRdb has only the in-frame clones, and not every one. The sample yields approximately 210,000 clones, around 81% seen once. Sequenced material: PBMCs or T cells enriched from blood (not recorded which). The receptors derive from a woman aged 50 to 60 with acute COVID-19.

V and J are TRBV5-5 and TRBJ1-6; 8 positions agree with TRBD1. J gave up 5 bases and V 4 bases, and 8 bases lay outside the gene matches. Germline V CDR1 and CDR2: SGHKS, YYEKEE (reference sequence). CDR3 length equals 16 residues. The DNA of the CDR3 is TGTGCCAGCAGCGCTGGACAGGGTCCTAATAATTCACCCCTCCACTTT. This sequence encodes CASSAGQGPNNSPLHF. Full variable domain (rest looked up from reference TRBV5-5 and TRBJ1-6): DAGVTQSPTHLIKTRGQQVTLRCSPISGHKSVSWYQQVLGQGPQFIFQYYEKEERGRGNFPDRFSARQFPNYSSELNVNALLLGDSALYLCASSAGQGPNNSPLHFGNGTRLTVT.

The chain carries TRBV3-1 (or the pseudogene TRBV3-2) and TRBJ1-3, with a weak D call TRBD1 (5 bases). The germline V and J ends were trimmed by 1 base and 0 bases, with 7 bases remaining between them. There are 15 residues in the CDR3. Germline-derived CDR1 and CDR2 are LGHDT and YNNKEL (reference sequence). The CDR3 here is CASSQGQFSGNTIYF. The CDR3 nucleotides read TGTGCCAGCAGCCAAGGACAGTTCTCTGGAAACACCATATATTTT.

V is TRBV5-1 and J is TRBJ2-2; a possible D gene is TRBD2 (5 bases). Between the trimmed V and J ends, which lost 0 bases and 0 bases, there was a span of 6 bases. CDR3 length: 15 amino acids. CDR1 SGHRS and CDR2 YFSETQ come from the germline V gene. CDR3 sequence (DNA): TGCGCCAGCAGCTTGGCCGGGACGAACACCGGGGAGCTGTTTTTT. Encoded protein: CASSLAGTNTGELFF.

The chain combines TRBV10-3 with TRBJ1-4, with D tentatively TRBD1 (6 bases). The V and J ends lost 2 bases and 2 bases respectively, with 9 bases between them. There are 15 residues in the CDR3. The germline CDR1 and CDR2 sequences are ENHRY and SYGVKD. CDR3 loop: CAISEEGGTNEKLFF. The CDR3, as DNA: TGTGCCATCAGTGAGGAGGGGGGGACTAATGAAAAACTGTTTTTT.

This chain joins TRBV5-1 and TRBJ2-2; the match to TRBD1 covers 7 bases. Germline values: CDR1 SGHRS, CDR2 YFSETQ. This CDR3 comprises 15 residues. The ends lost 1 base at V and 3 bases at J; junction bases unmatched: 3. The CDR3 DNA sequence: TGCGCCAGCAGCTTGAGGGGGCCCTACACCGGGGAGCTGTTTTTT. Residues: CASSLRGPYTGELFF.

V and J are TRBV18 and TRBJ2-4, with D possibly TRBD2 on 6 matching bases. V was trimmed by 2 bases and J by 4 bases, leaving 9 bases between them. CDR1 and CDR2 (germline): KGHSH, LQKENI. This CDR3 region has 14 residues. The CDR3 DNA reads as TGTGCCAGCTCACCATCGGAGGGGAAAAACATTCAGTACTTC. Its translation: CASSPSEGKNIQYF.

The chain is built from TRBV6-5 and TRBJ2-5, with D tentatively TRBD1 (6 bases). The CDR3 spans 13 residues. CDR1 and CDR2 (germline): MNHEY, SVGAGI. Trimming removed 5 bases from V and 7 bases from J, with 14 bases in between. The CDR3, as DNA: TGTGCCAGCAGTCTTGGGGTGGGGGCGACCCAGTACTTC. Translated: CASSLGVGATQYF.

The J gene is TRBJ1-2, the V gene TRBV7-2; D gene uncertain. CDR3 length equals 14 residues. From germline, CDR1 is SGHTA and CDR2 FQGNSA. Trimming left V 2 bases short and J 6 bases short, with 13 bases between. The CDR3 coding sequence is TGTGCCAGCAGCTTAACGAGGGCGCAGGATGGCTACACCTTC. Translated: CASSLTRAQDGYTF.

This chain uses TRBV6-5 with TRBJ2-2; 9 nucleotides agree with TRBD1. V shed 10 bases and J 0 bases; nucleotides not matched to a gene: 3. CDR3 length equals 14 residues. Germline-derived CDR1 and CDR2 are MNHEY and SVGAGI. The CDR3 region has the DNA TGTGCCATAAGACAGGGGGCGAACACCGGGGAGCTGTTTTTT. It is translated as CAIRQGANTGELFF.

This clone was recorded only once. The CDR3 DNA sequence: TGTGCCTGGAGTACCCCTAGGACTAGCGGGAGGACTAATCCCTACGAGCAGTACTTC. Translation: CAWSTPRTSGRTNPYEQYF. V is TRBV30 and J is TRBJ2-7, with 14 positions matching TRBD2. This CDR3 spans 19 amino acids. Per germline, CDR1 GTSNPN and CDR2 SVGIG (reference sequence). The J segment lost 2 bases and the V segment lost 2 bases, leaving 14 bases of the junction unmatched.

This clone has just a few counts. As DNA, the CDR3 is TGTGCCAGCAGTGTAGCAGGGGTAGGCCAGCCCCAGCATTTT. Its translation is CASSVAGVGQPQHF. The chain combines TRBV2 with TRBJ1-5, with D tentatively TRBD1 (6 bases). This CDR3 is built from 14 residues. Trimming took off 4 bases at V and 7 bases at J, with 14 bases between the two ends. CDR1 is SNHLY, CDR2 FYNNEI, per germline. The full variable domain, in which reference TRBV2 and TRBJ1-5 provide the parts outside the CDR3, is EPEVTQTPSHQVTQMGQEVILRCVPISNHLYFYWYRQILGQKVEFLVSFYNNEISEKSEIFDDQFSVERPDGSNFTLKIRSTKLEDSAMYFCASSVAGVGQPQHFGDGTRLSIL.

The chain carries TRBV3-1 (or the pseudogene TRBV3-2) and TRBJ1-1; D perhaps matches TRBD1 (6 bases). The germline V gene has CDR1 LGHDT and CDR2 YNNKEL (reference sequence). This CDR3 is 14 amino acids long. Trimming cost V 2 bases and J 1 base, with 8 bases left between them. The CDR3, as DNA: TGTGCCAGCAGCCAACTGGACAGGAACACTGAAGCTTTCTTT. Translated: CASSQLDRNTEAFF.

The rearrangement links TRBV6-2 or TRBV6-3 to TRBJ2-1; tentative D call: TRBD1 (7 bases). Germline loops: CDR1 MNHEY, CDR2 SVGEGT. Trimming took off 2 bases at V and 7 bases at J, with 12 bases between the two ends. The CDR3 runs to 14 residues. The CDR3: CASSYAGQRNEQFF. The CDR3 DNA is TGTGCCAGCAGTTACGCGGGACAGAGAAATGAGCAGTTCTTC.

The CDR3 protein is CASSQDMGGANEKLFF. The CDR3 nucleotides are TGCGCCAGCAGCCAAGATATGGGGGGGGCTAATGAAAAACTGTTTTTT. The chain carries TRBV4-3 and TRBJ1-4, with D perhaps matching TRBD1 (5 bases). The CDR3 totals 16 residues. CDR1 is LGHNA and CDR2 is YSLEER in the germline V gene. The V and J ends lost 0 bases and 3 bases respectively, with 11 bases between them.

The chain combines TRBV19 with TRBJ2-1; 8 nucleotides line up with TRBD2. The CDR3 runs to 20 residues. Per germline, CDR1 LNHDA and CDR2 SQIVND (reference sequence). V trimming: 5 bases; J trimming: 2 bases; junction bases outside the gene matches: 20. CDR3 in amino acids: CASSPAPGTGGRFTYNEQFF. CDR3 in DNA: TGTGCCAGTAGTCCAGCCCCCGGGACTGGCGGGAGGTTCACCTACAATGAGCAGTTCTTC.

CDR3 region: CASSLARGQSYEQYF. The DNA of the CDR3 is TGTGCCAGCAGCTTAGCCAGGGGGCAGTCCTACGAGCAGTACTTC. The chain is built from TRBV11-2 and TRBJ2-7; TRBD1 matches at 8 bases. CDR1 and CDR2 (germline): SGHAT, FQNNGV. CDR3 size: 15 residues. J lost 1 base, V lost 1 base, and 3 bases had no gene match.

The genes are TRBV5-4 and TRBJ1-6; 9 nucleotides line up with TRBD1. With V trimmed by 4 bases and J by 5 bases, 4 bases remained unmatched. The germline CDR1 and CDR2 sequences are SGHNT and YYREEE (reference sequence). The CDR3 has 15 residues. The DNA for the CDR3 is TGTGCCAGCAGCAAGGACAGGGGACATAATTCACCCCTCCACTTT. Protein product: CASSKDRGHNSPLHF.

This chain joins TRBV24-1 and TRBJ2-6; D perhaps matches TRBD2 (6 bases). The V end was cut by 4 bases, the J end by 0 bases, with 12 bases between. The CDR3 is 17 amino acids. Germline CDR1 and CDR2: KGHDR and SFDVKD. The CDR3 here is CATSEAGPPSGANVLTF. Written as DNA, the CDR3 is TGTGCCACCAGTGAGGCGGGGCCCCCCTCTGGGGCCAACGTCCTGACTTTC.

V usage is TRBV5-4 and J usage is TRBJ2-5; D is possibly TRBD1 (6 bases). CDR1 and CDR2 (germline): SGHNT, YYREEE (reference sequence). The CDR3 runs to 14 residues. Trimming left V 3 bases short and J 1 base short, with 10 bases between. The CDR3, as DNA: TGTGCCAGCAGCTCCCGGGACACCCAAGAGACCCAGTACTTC. It is translated as CASSSRDTQETQYF.

This chain connects TRBV14 to TRBJ2-2; 9 bases agree with TRBD1. The V and J ends lost 6 bases and 4 bases, in that order; junction bases with no gene match: 3. The CDR3 is 14 residues long. Germline V gene sequence: CDR1 SGHDN, CDR2 FVKESK. DNA of the CDR3: TGTGCCAGCAGGACAGGGGGGACCACCGGGGAGCTGTTTTTT. Amino acids: CASRTGGTTGELFF.

This clone was seen just once. CDR3 DNA: TGTGCCAGCAGCTTAGTTTCACCCGGGACAGGTTCACCCCTCCACTTT. Residues: CASSLVSPGTGSPLHF. The chain has TRBV7-2 and TRBJ1-6; TRBD1 agrees at 8 bases. CDR3 length: 16 amino acids. Germline CDR1 and CDR2: SGHTA and FQGNSA. The ends lost 1 base at V and 9 bases at J; junction bases unmatched: 8.

The chain links TRBV20-1 to TRBJ2-2, with 8 positions matching TRBD1. Unmatched junction bases numbered 5, after V lost 3 bases and J lost 5 bases. The CDR3 has 14 residues. Germline CDR1 reads DFQATT; CDR2 reads SNEGSKA (reference sequence). This CDR3 reads CSASSQGATGELFF. The CDR3 nucleotides read TGCAGTGCTAGTTCTCAGGGGGCGACCGGGGAGCTGTTTTTT.

The chain links TRBV19 to TRBJ2-2, with TRBD1 matching 8 bases. Germline CDR1 LNHDA, CDR2 SQIVND (reference sequence). Trimming removed 6 bases from V and 6 bases from J; junction bases left unmatched: 6. This CDR3 is built from 14 residues. The CDR3 nucleotides read TGTGCCAGTAGAAGTCAGGGGGCTGCCGGGGAGCTGTTTTTT. It is translated as CASRSQGAAGELFF.

The rearrangement uses TRBV5-1 and TRBJ2-1; D may be TRBD2 (6 bases). Trimming took off 4 bases at V and 9 bases at J, with 14 bases between the two ends. Germline V gene data show CDR1 as SGHRS and CDR2 as YFSETQ. CDR3 size: 13 residues. Written as DNA, the CDR3 is TGCGCCAGCAGCATGGGAGGACAAAGTGAGCAGTTCTTC. Amino acid sequence: CASSMGGQSEQFF.

This rearrangement joins TRBV6-2 or TRBV6-3 to TRBJ2-7, with 12 bases lining up with TRBD2. Germline V lookup: CDR1 MNHEY, CDR2 SVGEGT. Losses at the gene ends were 5 bases for V and 2 bases for J; bases not matched to a gene: 10. This CDR3 comprises 17 residues. Here the CDR3 reads CASSDLSGLAGTYEQYF. The CDR3 DNA is TGTGCCAGCAGTGACCTCTCCGGACTAGCGGGGACCTACGAGCAGTACTTC.

V and J are TRBV6-5 and TRBJ1-4, with TRBD1 matching 7 bases. Germline-derived CDR1 and CDR2 are MNHEY and SVGAGI. The CDR3 is made up of 13 amino acids. Trimming cost V 7 bases and J 2 bases; bases outside gene matches: 1. The CDR3 reads CASTTGTNEKLFF. In DNA, the CDR3 is TGTGCCAGCACGACAGGGACTAATGAAAAACTGTTTTTT.

This clone was found once. The V call is TRBV19, the J call TRBJ1-5; D possibly corresponds to TRBD1 (6 bases). Germline V CDR1 and CDR2: LNHDA, SQIVND (reference sequence). V was cut by 6 bases and J by 0 bases, with 12 bases left in between. The CDR3 totals 15 residues. The CDR3 DNA reads TGTGCCAGTAGACGGACAGTCGTTAGCAATCAGCCCCAGCATTTT. Amino acid sequence: CASRRTVVSNQPQHF.

The V gene is TRBV7-9, the J gene TRBJ1-2; 7 nucleotides align to TRBD1. Germline CDR1 SEHNR, CDR2 FQNEAQ (reference sequence). This CDR3 has 14 amino acids. J was trimmed by 8 bases and V by 0 bases; bases with no gene match: 6. The CDR3 spells CASSLADRVYGYTF. The CDR3 bases are TGTGCCAGCAGCTTAGCCGACAGGGTATACGGCTACACCTTC. Drawing the rest from reference TRBV7-9 and TRBJ1-2, the complete variable domain is DTGVSQNPRHKITKRGQNVTFRCDPISEHNRLYWYRQTLGQGPEFLTYFQNEAQLEKSRLLSDRFSAERPKGSFSTLEIQRTEQGDSAMYLCASSLADRVYGYTFGSGTRLTVV.

In nucleotides, the CDR3 is TGCGCCAGCAGGAGCGGGAGCGTTTCTGGCACAGATACGCAGTATTTT. Protein sequence: CASRSGSVSGTDTQYF. The chain links TRBV5-1 to TRBJ2-3, with 8 bases that match TRBD2. The J segment lost 1 base and the V segment lost 5 bases, leaving 9 bases of the junction unmatched. The CDR3 spans 16 residues. The V gene's germline CDR1 is SGHRS and CDR2 YFSETQ.

This clone has a single count. The chain links TRBV6-2 or TRBV6-3 to TRBJ2-7; D not certain. CDR1 and CDR2 from the germline V gene are MNHEY and SVGEGT. The CDR3 is 12 amino acids. The V end lost 4 bases, the J end lost 7 bases, and 11 bases lay between the germline ends. CDR3 nucleotide sequence: TGTGCCAGCAGTTCCATCTCAGGAGAGCAGTACTTC. Protein product: CASSSISGEQYF.